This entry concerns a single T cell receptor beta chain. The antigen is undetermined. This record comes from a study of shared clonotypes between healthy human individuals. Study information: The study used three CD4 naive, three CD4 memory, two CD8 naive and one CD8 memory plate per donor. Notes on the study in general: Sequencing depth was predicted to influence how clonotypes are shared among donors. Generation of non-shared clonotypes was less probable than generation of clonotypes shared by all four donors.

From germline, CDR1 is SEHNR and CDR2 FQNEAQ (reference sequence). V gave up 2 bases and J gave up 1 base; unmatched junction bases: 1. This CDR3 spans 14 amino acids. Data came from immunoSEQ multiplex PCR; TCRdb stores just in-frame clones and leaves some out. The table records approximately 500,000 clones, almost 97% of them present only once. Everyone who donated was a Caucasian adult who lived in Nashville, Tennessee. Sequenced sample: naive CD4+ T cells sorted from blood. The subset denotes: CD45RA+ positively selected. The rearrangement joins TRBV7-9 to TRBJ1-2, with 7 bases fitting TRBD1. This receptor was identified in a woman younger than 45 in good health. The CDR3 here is CASSLQGGNYGYTF. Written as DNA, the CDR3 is TGTGCCAGCAGCTTACAGGGGGGTAACTATGGCTACACCTTC. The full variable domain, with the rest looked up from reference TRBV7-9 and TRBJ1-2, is DTGVSQNPRHKITKRGQNVTFRCDPISEHNRLYWYRQTLGQGPEFLTYFQNEAQLEKSRLLSDRFSAERPKGSFSTLEIQRTEQGDSAMYLCASSLQGGNYGYTFGSGTRLTVV.